Included here is one T cell receptor (beta chain) sequence, with context. This sample stems from a study of T cell responses to AZD1222 COVID-19 vaccine. CDR3 length: 15 amino acids. Germline CDR1 reads MDHEN; CDR2 reads SYDVKM. The ends lost 3 bases at V and 3 bases at J; junction bases unmatched: 2. Profiled with immunoSEQ multiplex PCR; TCRdb holds only in-frame clones, not every one. Among about 100,000 clones listed, around 84% were seen once. The chain recombines TRBV28 with TRBJ1-4; 9 bases line up with TRBD1. The starting material was peripheral blood, obtained on day 0 of AZD1222 vaccination. This clonotype originated in an adult in good health. The CDR3 coding sequence is TGTGCCAGCAGTTTCGGGGACAGGGCTAATGAAAAACTGTTTTTT. Residues: CASSFGDRANEKLFF.